This is a list of T cell receptor beta chains from one sample in a study of cytomegalovirus exposure and HLA in healthy donors. Libraries were prepared by immunoSEQ multiplex PCR; TCRdb keeps only in-frame clonotypes and omits some of them. The profile shows approximately 190,000 clones, over 65% of them singletons. Material for sequencing was PBMCs. The receptors originated from a woman in her forties or fifties in good health and CMV-seropositive. Both conserved end residues are part of each CDR3. Fields, in order: D gene, V gene, clone size, J gene, CDR3 DNA, CDR3 protein. A D gene is named only where the DNA matches it firmly. Size is stated for part of the rows, as once, few or many counts, or as a class when the clone is expanded.

-	TRBV6-5	-	TRBJ1-3	TGTGCCAGCAGTTATTCTACAGGGTGGGGAAACACCATATATTTT	CASSYSTGWGNTIYF
-	TRBV5-4	-	TRBJ2-5	TGTGCCAGCGGGGCCGGGGGGAAGGGGGGGGAGACCCAGTACTTC	CASGAGGKGGETQYF
-	TRBV5-1	-	TRBJ2-3	TGCGCCAGCAGCTTGGCTGATGGTACGGTAACAGATACGCAGTATTTT	CASSLADGTVTDTQYF
-	TRBV6-6	-	TRBJ1-6	TGTGCCAGCAGACAAAGCTCCTATAATTCACCCCTCCACTTT	CASRQSSYNSPLHF
TRBD1	TRBV2	-	TRBJ2-2	TGTGCCAGCAGCCAGGGGGCAGGCGGGGAGCTGTTTTTT	CASSQGAGGELFF
-	TRBV6-6	few	TRBJ2-7	TGTGCCAGCAGTGACGGCGGGGCCCACTACGAGCAGTACTTC	CASSDGGAHYEQYF
-	TRBV18	-	TRBJ2-1	TGTGCCAGCTCACCAATAGGGGGCAATGAGCAGTTCTTC	CASSPIGGNEQFF
-	TRBV12-1	-	TRBJ1-2	TGTGCCAGCATCCCCGGAGGTTCGATTCAGGCCTACACCTTC	CASIPGGSIQAYTF
-	TRBV5-4	-	TRBJ2-1	TGTGCCCAGATGAAGAACAGGGGGCCTGGACTAGCTAACAATGAGCAGTTCTTC	CAQMKNRGPGLANNEQFF
TRBD1	TRBV5-8	-	TRBJ1-2	TGTGCCAGCAGCTTGGTTCTACAGGGGCAACCACATGGCTACACCTTC	CASSLVLQGQPHGYTF
-	TRBV1	-	TRBJ2-7	TGCACCAGCAGCCAATTCACTAGCAATTCCTACGAGCAGTACTTC	CTSSQFTSNSYEQYF
-	TRBV6-1	-	TRBJ1-5	TGTGCCAGCAGCAGGGGTAAGGGCCAGCCCCAGCATTTT	CASSRGKGQPQHF
-	TRBV5-8	-	TRBJ1-2	TGTGCCAGCAGCTTGGATGGGGGAGGTGGCTATGGCTACACCTTC	CASSLDGGGGYGYTF
TRBD2	TRBV5-1	-	TRBJ2-1	TGCGCCAGCAGCTTTGGCGGGGGGGATTACAATGAGCAGTTCTTC	CASSFGGGDYNEQFF
TRBD1	TRBV7-9	-	TRBJ1-1	TGTGCCAGCAGCTGGGGGACAGGTGGCACTGAAGCTTTCTTT	CASSWGTGGTEAFF
-	TRBV6-6	few	TRBJ1-4	TGTGCCAGCAGTTACCGGCAGGCAAATGAAAAACTGTTTTTT	CASSYRQANEKLFF
-	TRBV4-1	-	TRBJ2-2	TGCGCCAGCAGCCAAGACGGCAGGGGAACCGGGGAGCTGTTTTTT	CASSQDGRGTGELFF
TRBD2	TRBV6-6	-	TRBJ2-3	TGTGCCAGCAAAACTAGCGGGGGGGTGGATACGCAGTATTTT	CASKTSGGVDTQYF
-	TRBV7-8	-	TRBJ2-1	TGTGCCAGCAGTAACGGGGGCTACAATGAGCAGTTCTTC	CASSNGGYNEQFF
TRBD2	TRBV11-2	-	TRBJ2-3	TGTGCCAGCAGCTTAGCCGAGACTAGCGGACCAGATACGCAGTATTTT	CASSLAETSGPDTQYF
-	TRBV14	-	TRBJ1-6	TGTGCCAGCAGCCCCGGTTATAATTCACCCCTCCACTTT	CASSPGYNSPLHF
-	TRBV13	-	TRBJ1-3	TGTGCCAGCAGCTTCCGGTACAGCCGCTCTGGAAACACCATATATTTT	CASSFRYSRSGNTIYF
TRBD1	TRBV2	-	TRBJ1-5	TGTGCCAGCAGAGCTGACAGGGGGAGTCAGCCCCAGCATTTT	CASRADRGSQPQHF
TRBD1	TRBV4-2	-	TRBJ2-2	TGTGCCAGCAGCCAACTCCGGGACAGAACCAACGGGGAGCTGTTTTTT	CASSQLRDRTNGELFF